These 4 T cell receptor beta chains were all obtained from the same sample, sequenced in a study of beta chain features in type 1 diabetes. Of the isolated RNA, all was reverse transcribed, and so the sequenced material was expressed TCRB transcripts. TCRdb's copy holds only in-frame clones and misses some; the assay was immunoSEQ multiplex PCR. The table shows more than 300,000 clones, with around 15% occurring only once. Sequences were obtained from naive CD4+ T cells from blood. These receptors were taken from a woman younger than 30 in good health.

This clone was detected only a few times. V usage is TRBV19 and J usage is TRBJ1-1; 8 positions match TRBD1. The V gene end was trimmed by 5 bases and the J gene end by 4 bases; junction bases not matched to a gene: 9. This CDR3 comprises 15 residues. CDR1 and CDR2 (germline): LNHDA, SQIVND (reference sequence). The CDR3: CASSAFGQGSTEAFF. The CDR3 nucleotides are TGTGCCAGTAGTGCCTTCGGACAGGGAAGCACTGAAGCTTTCTTT.

This clone has just a few counts. CDR3 sequence reads: CAWSGLAGGTGELFF. For the CDR3, the DNA is TGTGCCTGGAGTGGCCTAGCGGGAGGCACCGGGGAGCTGTTTTTT. The chain recombines TRBV30 with TRBJ2-2; 11 nucleotides line up with TRBD2. The CDR3 has 15 residues. J lost 4 bases, V lost 1 base, and 2 bases had no gene match. Germline V gene lookup returns CDR1 GTSNPN and CDR2 SVGIG (reference sequence). The full variable domain, its missing parts supplied by reference TRBV30 and TRBJ2-2, is SQTIHQWPATLVQPVGSPLSLECTVEGTSNPNLYWYRQAAGRGLQLLFYSVGIGQISSEVPQNLSASRPQDRQFILSSKKLLLSDSGFYLCAWSGLAGGTGELFFGEGSRLTVL.

This clone was found a few times. The chain couples TRBV7-9 to TRBJ1-1, with TRBD1 matching 7 bases. CDR1 and CDR2 (germline): SEHNR, FQNEAQ (reference sequence). Trimming at V came to 6 bases and at J to 6 bases, leaving 4 bases not matched to a gene. This CDR3 is built from 12 residues. The DNA for the CDR3 is TGTGCCAGCAGTTCTGACAGGGCTGAAGCTTTCTTT. This codes for CASSSDRAEAFF.

The chain has TRBV2 and TRBJ1-2, with D perhaps matching TRBD1 (5 bases). Germline loops: CDR1 SNHLY, CDR2 FYNNEI. The CDR3 is 14 residues long. Trimming cost V 4 bases and J 6 bases, with 15 bases left between them. CDR3 sequence: CASSVQVAGDGYTF. CDR3 DNA sequence: TGTGCCAGCAGTGTCCAGGTGGCGGGGGATGGCTACACCTTC.